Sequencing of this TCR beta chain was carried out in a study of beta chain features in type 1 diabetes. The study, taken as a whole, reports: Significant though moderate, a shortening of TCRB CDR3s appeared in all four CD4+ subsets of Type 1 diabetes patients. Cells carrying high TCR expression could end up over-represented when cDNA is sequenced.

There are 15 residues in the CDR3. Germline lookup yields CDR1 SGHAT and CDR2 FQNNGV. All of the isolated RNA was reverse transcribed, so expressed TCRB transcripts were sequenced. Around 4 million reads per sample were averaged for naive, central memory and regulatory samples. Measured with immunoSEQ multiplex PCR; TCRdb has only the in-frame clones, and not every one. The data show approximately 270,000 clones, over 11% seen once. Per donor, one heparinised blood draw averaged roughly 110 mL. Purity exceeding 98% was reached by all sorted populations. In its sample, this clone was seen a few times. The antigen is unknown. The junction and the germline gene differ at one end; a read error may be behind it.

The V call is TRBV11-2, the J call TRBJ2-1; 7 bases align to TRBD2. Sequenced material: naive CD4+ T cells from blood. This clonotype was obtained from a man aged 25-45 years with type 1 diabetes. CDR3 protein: CASTLGLAEANEQFF. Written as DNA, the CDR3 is TGTGCCAGCACCTTAGGGCTAGCGGAGGCGAATGAGCAGTTCTTC.